This TCR beta chain was captured by sequencing in a study of patients and donors after allogeneic stem cell transplantation. This CDR3 contains 13 residues. V was shortened by 2 bases and J by 4 bases, with 8 bases between the two germline ends. From germline, CDR1 is MNHEY and CDR2 SMNVEV (reference sequence). One entry per CDR3 protein results from TCRdb running MiXCR on the RT-PCR reads. Of a few hundred thousand distinct CDR3 sequences listed, 38% are singletons. This clonotype showed up just a few times. Sequencing was done on a sample of blood, either unsorted or a sorted T cell fraction (not recorded which). The clonotype comes from a human donor who was either an allogeneic HSCT recipient or a stem cell or donor lymphocyte infusion donor (not recorded which). It is not recorded whose cells these are; they may come from a transplant donor. The chain links TRBV27 to TRBJ1-2; D gene unclear. CDR3 in amino acids: CASSLRRAYGYTF. DNA of the CDR3: TGTGCCAGCAGTTTACGGCGGGCCTATGGCTACACCTTC.